This T cell receptor beta chain was observed in a study of beta chain features in type 1 diabetes (dated by TCRdb to 2016 to 2019). With regard to the full study: No differences in mean age, gender distribution, total cell number or subset yield were found between patients and healthy donors. Whereas all 30 or so donors provided naive and central memory subsets, regulatory and stem cell-like memory subsets were isolated from just 8 patients and roughly 8 healthy donors. The study compared TCRB repertoires of sorted circulating CD4+ T cell subsets between recently diagnosed type 1 diabetes patients and matched healthy donors. A total of some 110 million sorted cells were examined across all samples, and the number of cells per subset was strongly correlated with RNA yield.

From each donor, a single peripheral blood sample of about 110 mL on average was drawn into heparinised tubes. A BD FACSAria II was used to sort naive, central memory, regulatory and stem cell-like memory CD4+ T cells with a panel that included CD45RO, CCR7, CD25, CD127, CD95 and CD27. A purity above 95% was achieved for all sorted populations. PBMCs were isolated immediately by Lymphoprep density gradient centrifugation and stained directly without culture. So that batch effects would be minimized, each experiment stained and sorted samples in pairs, pairing one healthy donor with one patient. Counted from cysteine to phenylalanine, this CDR3 has 15 amino acids. Only the CDR3 DNA is retained, 45 bases long and in frame from the first base. V has 6 bases trimmed and J has 6 bases trimmed; junction bases matching no gene number 13. CDR1 and CDR2 are read off the germline V gene (reference sequence) as LNHDA and SQIVND.

Study-wide findings and limitations: Shorter templates might be favored by PCR, yet because patient and control samples were amplified and corrected together, any such skew would affect both groups equally. At VDJ recombination sites, type 1 diabetes patients had fewer insertions and more deleted nucleotides, which implies abnormalities in thymic rearrangement. Because the HLA sub-analyses included only small numbers of individuals, any influence of HLA type on TCRB rearrangement was left unresolved. Naive, central memory and regulatory TCRB repertoires appeared to be more similar among patients than among healthy donors. Sequencing cDNA rather than genomic DNA could over-represent highly expressing activated cells, although activation and CD3 levels did not differ between groups. A moderate but significant shortening of TCRB CDR3 length was observed in type 1 diabetes patients in all four CD4+ subsets.

As to this clone: No cognate antigen has been identified for it. Base quality data are lacking; no much larger clone is found one base away.

The entire amount of isolated RNA was reverse transcribed using the High Capacity cDNA Reverse Transcription Kit, so the sequenced TCRB transcripts were expressed ones. Deep immunoSEQ sequencing was performed on naive, central memory and regulatory T cell samples, with an average of roughly 3.3 million total reads per sample. After sorted cells were lysed in RLT buffer, RNA was extracted with DNase-treated RNeasy Micro or Mini kits, with the choice depending on cell number. Each cell subset was processed on its own to prevent cross-contamination, while patient and healthy donor samples were processed together. TCRB sequences were amplified from cDNA with the immunoSEQ multiplex PCR, producing 87-bp fragments spanning the CDR3 region. Sequencing of the amplicons was performed on the Illumina HiSeq platform. On the authors' methods: PCR bias was computationally corrected using synthetic template baselines, reads within Hamming distance 2 were collapsed, and singletons that could not be merged were discarded. Reads were aligned to IMGT to assign V, D and J genes, CDR3 length, and insertions or deletions at six rearrangement sites. Within each subset, clonotype counts were normalized to the number of sorted cells before true diversity and Gini coefficients were calculated with the tcR R package. Repertoire sharing was quantified using the overlap coefficient calculated on TCRB nucleotide sequences. What TCRdb holds here is the immuneACCESS table cut down to in-frame rearrangements. Part of the clones is not present; checked against another copy, under half of the missing clones reflect an unresolved V gene, and the others are unexplained. Clone size and V and J calls were adopted from that table, with D and trimming inferred from the DNA. Recorded for this sample are some 150,000 clones; more than 9.5% of them occurred a single time. The ten largest clonotypes hold roughly 1.9% of the sample.

The TCR originated in a man aged 18 to 35 in good health. The chain was built from TRBV19 and TRBJ2-7; 8 middle bases align to TRBD1. Sequences were obtained from central memory CD4+ T cells from blood. The bases read TGTGCCAGTAGGCAGACAGGGGTTCTGTTTTCCGAGCAGTACTTC. This sequence encodes CASRQTGVLFSEQYF.